The present T cell receptor (beta chain) was sequenced within a study of beta chain features in type 1 diabetes. The entirety of the isolated RNA underwent reverse transcription, so expressed TCRB transcripts were sequenced. Assay used: immunoSEQ multiplex PCR; TCRdb lists only in-frame clones, some missing. Here the sample spans over 700,000 clones, roughly 17% being singletons. The V end lost 4 bases, the J end lost 0 bases, and 10 bases lay between the germline ends. The CDR3 covers 14 residues. The germline gives CDR1 SNHLY, CDR2 FYNNEI. The sample comprised naive CD4+ T cells from blood. This TCR derives from a woman between 18 and 29 years old in good health. The chain employs TRBV2 and TRBJ2-7; the D is unclear. DNA of the CDR3: TGTGCCAGCAGTGGGGTTTTGAGCTCCTACGAGCAGTACTTC. Residues: CASSGVLSSYEQYF. The variable domain in full, completed from reference TRBV2 and TRBJ2-7, reads EPEVTQTPSHQVTQMGQEVILRCVPISNHLYFYWYRQILGQKVEFLVSFYNNEISEKSEIFDDQFSVERPDGSNFTLKIRSTKLEDSAMYFCASSGVLSSYEQYFGPGTRLTVT.